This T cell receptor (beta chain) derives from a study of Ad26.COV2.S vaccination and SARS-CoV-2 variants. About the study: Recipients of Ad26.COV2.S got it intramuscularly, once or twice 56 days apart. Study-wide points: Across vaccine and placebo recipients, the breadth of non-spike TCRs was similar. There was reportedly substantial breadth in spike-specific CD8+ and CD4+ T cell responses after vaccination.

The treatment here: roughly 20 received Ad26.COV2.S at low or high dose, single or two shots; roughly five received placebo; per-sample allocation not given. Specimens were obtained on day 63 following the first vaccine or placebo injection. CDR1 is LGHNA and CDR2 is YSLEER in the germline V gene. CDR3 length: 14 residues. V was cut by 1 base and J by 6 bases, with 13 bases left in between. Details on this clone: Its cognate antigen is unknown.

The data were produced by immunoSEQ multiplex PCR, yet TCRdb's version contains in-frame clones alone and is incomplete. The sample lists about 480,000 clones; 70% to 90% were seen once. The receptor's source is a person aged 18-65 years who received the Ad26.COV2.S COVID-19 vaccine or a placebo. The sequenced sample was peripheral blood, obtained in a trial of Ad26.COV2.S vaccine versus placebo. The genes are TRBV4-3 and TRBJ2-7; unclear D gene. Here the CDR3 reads CASSQGASSREQYF. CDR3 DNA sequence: TGCGCCAGCAGCCAAGGGGCCAGTAGCCGCGAGCAGTACTTC.